What follows are 30 T cell receptor beta chains derived from one specimen sequenced in a study of T cell clonality in common variable immunodeficiency. Clones were read by immunoSEQ multiplex PCR, and TCRdb kept only the in-frame ones, dropping some. This sample carries fewer than 13,000 clones, none of them present only once. Study outcomes and limitations: Reportedly, TCR beta sequences from common variable immunodeficiency showed fewer deletions and N-nucleotide insertions.

The antigens these receptors bind are not known. Sample: peripheral blood mononuclear cells. Receptors were obtained from a human donor with common variable immunodeficiency.

This CDR3 reads CASSPETNVYGYTF. CDR3 DNA, as far as it was read: TGTGCCAGCAGCCCAGAGACAAACGTATATGGC. The V call is TRBV7-2, the J call TRBJ1-2; D is undetermined. The read terminates 3 residues ahead of where the CDR3 ends, so the germline J gene completes it. Trimming cost V 5 bases and J 5 bases, with 15 bases left between them. Germline CDR1 is SGHTA and CDR2 is FQGNSA. The length of the CDR3 is 14 residues.

CDR3: CASTIRGTGSNTQYF. The sequenced part of the CDR3 DNA is TGTGCCAGTACTATCCGGGGGACTGGATCAAATACG. V is TRBV19 and J is TRBJ2-3; tentatively, D is TRBD2 (6 bases). Read sequence stops 3 residues before the CDR3 end, and the germline J gene provides the missing end. Looked up from germline, CDR1 is LNHDA and CDR2 is SQIVND (reference sequence). The CDR3 is made up of 15 amino acids. V shed 7 bases and J shed 7 bases, with 21 bases lying between them.

This clone ranks as medium-sized. The read falls 3 residues short of the CDR3 end, and the missing part is taken from the germline J gene. The chain joins TRBV7-2 to TRBJ2-7, with 11 bases aligning to TRBD2. Germline trimming cut 4 bases from V and 2 bases from J; bases unmatched to any gene: 1. The CDR3 runs 14 residues. CDR1 is SGHTA and CDR2 is FQGNSA in the germline V gene. The sequenced CDR3 bases are TGTGCCAGCAGCTCGACTAGCGGGACCTACGAG. It translates to CASSSTSGTYE. The full CDR3 reads CASSSTSGTYEQYF.

This clone is labeled as medium-sized. This CDR3 reads CSGQNTEAFF. CDR3 DNA (partial): TGCAGCGGACAGAACACTGAA. The V call is TRBV29-1, the J call TRBJ1-1; D unclear. The read ends 3 residues early relative to the CDR3; the germline J gene fills the gap. The V gene lost 7 bases and the J gene lost 1 base, with 4 bases spanning the gap. The length of the CDR3 is 10 residues. CDR1 SQVTM and CDR2 ANQGSEA come from the germline V gene.

This clone was counted a few times. The read ends 3 residues shy of where the CDR3 ends; the end is completed using the germline J gene. The chain employs TRBV20-1 and TRBJ2-1; 9 nucleotides align to TRBD2. CDR1 DFQATT and CDR2 SNEGSKA come from the germline V gene (reference sequence). J was trimmed by 4 bases and V by 5 bases; bases with no gene match: 9. The CDR3 covers 15 residues. CDR3 sequence reads: CSAAFLAGRYNEQFF. The part of the CDR3 DNA that was read is TGCAGTGCTGCTTTTCTAGCGGGAAGGTACAATGAG.

On this clone itself: The read halts 3 residues ahead of the CDR3 end, with the missing end drawn from the germline J gene. This chain joins TRBV7-9 and TRBJ2-5, with no clear D. The CDR3 contains 12 residues. V lost 1 base and J 4 bases, leaving 4 bases between the germline ends. Germline V gene data show CDR1 as SEHNR and CDR2 as FQNEAQ (reference sequence). CDR3: CASSLVRETQYF. The part of the CDR3 DNA that was read is TGTGCCAGCAGCTTAGTTCGAGAGACC.

This clone was counted a few times. The read finishes 3 residues shy of the CDR3 end, and the germline J gene is used to complete it. The V gene is TRBV11-2, the J gene TRBJ1-4, with 9 bases that match TRBD1. This CDR3 has 15 residues. Trimming removed 1 base from V and 3 bases from J; junction bases left unmatched: 0. The V gene's germline CDR1 is SGHAT and CDR2 FQNNGV. The CDR3 bases that were read are TGTGCCAGCAGCTTAGGGGACAGGGCTAATGAAAAA. This translates into CASSLGDRANEK. The entire CDR3 protein reads CASSLGDRANEKLFF.

As regards this clone: The read ends 3 residues shy of where the CDR3 ends; the end is completed using the germline J gene. The chain carries TRBV18 and TRBJ2-7; no clear D gene. Trimming cost V 3 bases and J 3 bases, with 12 bases left between them. This CDR3 contains 14 residues. In germline, CDR1 is KGHSH, CDR2 LQKENI. The CDR3 DNA, read in part, is TGTGCCAGCTCACCGGGCAGTGGAGTCTACGAG. This encodes CASSPGSGVYE. The whole CDR3 sequence is CASSPGSGVYEQYF.

This clone was picked up a small number of times. The read is 3 residues too short to cover the CDR3 end, so that end is filled in from the germline J gene. The chain uses TRBV19 and TRBJ1-5, with 8 positions matching TRBD1. Germline V gene lookup returns CDR1 LNHDA and CDR2 SQIVND (reference sequence). V was pared by 5 bases and J by 1 base, with 13 bases of the junction left unmatched. The CDR3 is 18 residues long. The CDR3 loop is CASSPIGQGVGSNQPQHF. CDR3 bases read: TGTGCCAGTAGTCCAATCGGACAGGGAGTGGGCAGCAATCAGCCC.

This clone turned up a few times. This CDR3 is CASSISGQGGETQYF. Partial CDR3 DNA: TGTGCCAGTAGTATAAGTGGACAGGGAGGAGAGACC. The J gene is TRBJ2-5, the V gene TRBV19; 8 bases agree with TRBD1. The read comes to an end 3 residues before the CDR3 does, leaving the germline J gene to fill in the end. V lost 2 bases, J lost 4 bases, and 6 bases stayed unmatched. The CDR3 sequence is 15 residues long. Per germline, CDR1 LNHDA and CDR2 SQIVND (reference sequence).

The CDR3 DNA, read in part, is TGTGCCAGCAGCTTAGGTGCGTCAGATACG. This codes for CASSLGASDT. The CDR3 in full is CASSLGASDTQYF. The chain has TRBV7-2 and TRBJ2-3, with D unclear. The CDR3 end is not reached by the read, which stops 3 residues before it; the germline J gene fills it in. This CDR3 spans 13 amino acids. The V end was cut by 1 base, the J end by 4 bases, with 6 bases between. Germline-derived CDR1 and CDR2 are SGHTA and FQGNSA.

Note on this clone: The read ends 3 residues shy of where the CDR3 ends; the end is completed using the germline J gene. This chain uses TRBV7-9 with TRBJ2-7; D gene uncertain. V lost 4 bases, J lost 6 bases, and 16 bases lay in between. CDR1 SEHNR and CDR2 FQNEAQ come from the germline V gene (reference sequence). The CDR3 loop spans 14 amino acids. The covered CDR3 bases are TGTGCCAGCAGCTCCCTCCGGTCCCCTAGCGAG. Its protein product is CASSSLRSPSE. The CDR3 in its entirety is CASSSLRSPSEQYF. The full variable domain, in which reference TRBV7-9 and TRBJ2-7 provide the parts outside the CDR3, is DTGVSQNPRHKITKRGQNVTFRCDPISEHNRLYWYRQTLGQGPEFLTYFQNEAQLEKSRLLSDRFSAERPKGSFSTLEIQRTEQGDSAMYLCASSSLRSPSEQYFGPGTRLTVT.

As regards this clone: The read is 3 residues too short to cover the CDR3 end, so that end is filled in from the germline J gene. The chain uses TRBV11-2 and TRBJ1-2; D gene unclear. Germline assignment: CDR1 SGHAT and CDR2 FQNNGV. This CDR3 has 13 amino acids. V was trimmed by 5 bases and J by 2 bases, leaving 9 bases between them. The CDR3 protein is CASSERANYGYTF. CDR3 DNA, as far as it was read: TGTGCCAGCAGCGAGAGAGCGAACTATGGC.

This clone turned up a few times. Sequencing ends 3 residues short of the CDR3 end; the germline J gene provides the rest. The chain couples TRBV5-1 to TRBJ2-1; 14 bases are shared with TRBD2. Germline values: CDR1 SGHRS, CDR2 YFSETQ. The CDR3 extends over 18 amino acids. V trimming: 3 bases; J trimming: 0 bases; junction bases outside the gene matches: 5. CDR3 DNA, as far as it was read: TGCGCCAGCAGCTCGGGACTAGCGGGAGAGGTCTCCTACAATGAG. Its protein is CASSSGLAGEVSYNE. The full CDR3 sequence reads CASSSGLAGEVSYNEQFF.

This clone turned up a few times. With the read ending 3 residues before the CDR3 end, the germline J gene is used to fill in that end. This chain links TRBV7-2 with TRBJ1-1; D possibly corresponds to TRBD1 (5 bases). The CDR3 has 15 amino acids. Germline V gives CDR1 SGHTA, CDR2 FQGNSA. Trimming cost V 5 bases and J 5 bases, with 18 bases left between them. This CDR3 is CASSQRGGRHTEAFF. The CDR3 bases that were read are TGTGCCAGCAGCCAGAGGGGAGGAAGGCATACTGAA.

As to this clone: Sequencing ends 3 residues short of the CDR3 end; the germline J gene provides the rest. The V and J genes are TRBV19 and TRBJ2-5, with 8 bases aligning to TRBD1. Germline V gene data show CDR1 as LNHDA and CDR2 as SQIVND (reference sequence). J lost 5 bases, V lost 9 bases, and 11 bases had no gene match. The CDR3 runs 14 residues. The part of the CDR3 DNA that was read is TGTGCCAGCGATGACAGGGGTCTATCGGAGACC. It translates to CASDDRGLSET. The entire CDR3 reads CASDDRGLSETQYF.

This clone was seen a few times. Read coverage stops 3 residues before the CDR3 terminus; the germline J gene supplies the remainder. The V call is TRBV6-2 or TRBV6-3, the J call TRBJ2-5; D might be TRBD1 (6 bases). Germline CDR1 reads MNHEY; CDR2 reads SVGEGT. This CDR3 region has 17 residues. Trimming left V 2 bases short and J 1 base short, with 17 bases between. The sequenced part of the CDR3 DNA is TGTGCCAGCAGTTACCCGACTGGCAGGGGCCCCCAAGAGACC. This gives the protein CASSYPTGRGPQET. The full-length CDR3 reads as CASSYPTGRGPQETQYF.

This clone has a handful of counts. The read is 3 residues too short to cover the CDR3 end, so that end is filled in from the germline J gene. This rearrangement joins TRBV7-8 to TRBJ2-3, with unresolved D. Germline V gene lookup returns CDR1 SGHVS and CDR2 FQNEAQ. There are 12 residues in the CDR3. Trimming took 5 bases from V and 4 from J, leaving 7 bases between them. CDR3 bases read: TGTGCCAGCAGCCTTAAGGCAGATACG. Translated: CASSLKADT. The whole CDR3 sequence is CASSLKADTQYF.

A word on this clone: The read terminates 3 residues before the CDR3 end, so the remaining end is supplied by the germline J gene. This rearrangement joins TRBV19 to TRBJ2-1; 11 bases match TRBD1. Germline CDR1 and CDR2: LNHDA and SQIVND (reference sequence). Unmatched junction bases numbered 4, after V lost 1 base and J lost 8 bases. This CDR3 has 15 amino acids. CDR3 DNA, as far as it was read: TGTGCCAGTAGTATAGCGAGGACAGGGGGCCATGAG. Residues: CASSIARTGGHE. The CDR3 in full is CASSIARTGGHEQFF.

This clone was seen more than once but under ten times. The read ends 3 residues shy of where the CDR3 ends; the end is completed using the germline J gene. This rearrangement joins TRBV18 to TRBJ2-7; no clear D. The CDR3 covers 14 residues. The germline V and J ends were trimmed by 1 base and 4 bases, with 11 bases remaining between them. The germline CDR1 and CDR2 sequences are KGHSH and LQKENI. The sequenced CDR3 bases are TGTGCCAGCTCACCACAGAGATTAGATTACGAG. Protein sequence: CASSPQRLDYE. The entire CDR3 sequence reads CASSPQRLDYEQYF.

In the case of this clone: Coverage ceases 3 residues before the CDR3 finishes, and the germline J gene fills in the end. The chain is built from TRBV7-3 and TRBJ2-1; D not resolved. The germline CDR1 and CDR2 sequences are SGHTA and FQGTGA. V was shortened by 4 bases and J by 6 bases, with 7 bases between the two germline ends. The CDR3 spans 12 residues. The part of the CDR3 DNA that was read is TGTGCCAGCAGCTCAACCGGCAATGAG. Its translation is CASSSTGNE. The full-length CDR3 reads as CASSSTGNEQFF.

Turning to this clone: The sequenced fragment ends 3 residues before the CDR3 boundary, so the rest is inferred from the germline J gene. The chain links TRBV20-1 to TRBJ1-1; D remains ambiguous. Germline CDR1 is DFQATT and CDR2 is SNEGSKA (reference sequence). The CDR3 totals 13 residues. V dropped 5 bases and J dropped 0 bases, with 10 bases sitting between them. CDR3 DNA (partial): TGCAGTGCTCTACTGTCCATGAACACTGAA. This gives the protein CSALLSMNTE. The CDR3 in full is CSALLSMNTEAFF.

Comment on this clone: From the germline J gene comes the end of the CDR3, since the read stops 3 residues before it. The V and J genes are TRBV7-6 and TRBJ2-3; 11 bases align to TRBD2. In germline, CDR1 is SGHVS, CDR2 FNYEAQ. The length of the CDR3 is 17 residues. J was trimmed by 0 bases and V by 5 bases; bases with no gene match: 7. The chain's CDR3 is CASSPHTSGSSTDTQYF. The sequenced part of the CDR3 DNA is TGTGCCAGCAGCCCACACACTAGCGGGAGTAGCACAGATACG.

In its sample, this clone was seen a few times. The read ends 3 residues before the CDR3 terminus; that terminus is restored from the germline J gene. The chain carries TRBV18 and TRBJ2-6; D uncertain. The CDR3 runs to 15 residues. Between the trimmed V and J ends, which lost 6 bases and 2 bases, there was a span of 11 bases. Germline CDR1 KGHSH, CDR2 LQKENI. CDR3 DNA (partial): TGTGCCAGCTCTCTGGCAATGACTGGGGCCAACGTC. This gives the protein CASSLAMTGANV. The complete CDR3 reads CASSLAMTGANVLTF.

Only a few counts were recorded for this clone. The DNA ends 3 residues before the CDR3 does, and the rest of the CDR3 is filled in from the germline J gene. This chain links TRBV18 with TRBJ2-7; D is possibly TRBD1 (6 bases). The CDR3 is 14 residues long. V lost 5 bases and J lost 2, with 13 bases in between. Germline CDR1 and CDR2: KGHSH and LQKENI. CDR3 DNA, as far as it was read: TGTGCCAGCTCAACACGTGGGACACCCTACGAG. This translates into CASSTRGTPYE. The complete CDR3 reads CASSTRGTPYEQYF.

Points on this clone: The read ends 3 residues early relative to the CDR3; the germline J gene fills the gap. V gene TRBV20-1 combines with J gene TRBJ2-5, with TRBD2 matching 9 bases. The V gene end was trimmed by 5 bases and the J gene end by 5 bases; junction bases not matched to a gene: 9. The CDR3 sequence is 14 residues long. Germline values: CDR1 DFQATT, CDR2 SNEGSKA (reference sequence). Here the CDR3 reads CSAVPGLAGETQYF. The sequenced CDR3 bases are TGCAGTGCTGTCCCGGGACTAGCCGGGGAGACC.

For this clone: The read ends 3 residues early relative to the CDR3; the germline J gene fills the gap. V gene TRBV19 combines with J gene TRBJ1-6; a possible D gene is TRBD1 (5 bases). V was shortened by 11 bases and J by 7 bases, with 15 bases between the two germline ends. Germline assignment: CDR1 LNHDA and CDR2 SQIVND (reference sequence). The CDR3 consists of 13 residues. The sequenced CDR3 bases are TGTGCCGCGGGGCGAGACAGAAATTCACCC. Translation gives CAAGRDRNSP. The complete CDR3 sequence is CAAGRDRNSPLHF. Filled out from reference TRBV19 and TRBJ1-6, the complete variable domain reads DGGITQSPKYLFRKEGQNVTLSCEQNLNHDAMYWYRQDPGQGLRLIYYSQIVNDFQKGDIAEGYSVSREKKESFPLTVTSAQKNPTAFYLCAAGRDRNSPLHFGNGTRLTVT.

The sample holds a few counts of this clone. The CDR3 is cut off 3 residues early in the read; its end comes from the germline J gene. J is TRBJ2-7 and V is TRBV7-2, with 7 bases matching TRBD1. This CDR3 is built from 14 residues. Germline CDR1 reads SGHTA; CDR2 reads FQGNSA. V lost 7 bases to trimming and J lost 2 bases; unmatched junction nucleotides: 8. CDR3 sequence: CASTTQGEAYEQYF. CDR3 bases read: TGTGCCAGCACCACTCAGGGGGAAGCCTACGAG.

This clone is termed medium-sized (0.01 to 0.1%). Read sequence stops 3 residues before the CDR3 end, and the germline J gene provides the missing end. The chain employs TRBV4-2 and TRBJ2-7; 12 nucleotides line up with TRBD2. Germline loops: CDR1 LGHNA, CDR2 YNFKEQ. The V gene end was trimmed by 4 bases and the J gene end by 2 bases; junction bases not matched to a gene: 18. The CDR3 contains 20 residues. The CDR3 bases that were read are TGTGCCAGCAGCCCAAAGACTAGCGGGAGTGCAGACCAGACCACCTACGAG. Translation: CASSPKTSGSADQTTYE. The whole CDR3 region reads CASSPKTSGSADQTTYEQYF.

This clone was detected a few times. The CDR3 end lies 3 residues beyond the end of the read and is filled in from the germline J gene. The chain recombines TRBV18 with TRBJ2-1; TRBD2 agrees at 10 bases. Looked up from germline, CDR1 is KGHSH and CDR2 is LQKENI. The CDR3 loop spans 14 amino acids. Losses at the gene ends were 8 bases for V and 8 bases for J; bases not matched to a gene: 9. CDR3 DNA, as far as it was read: TGTGCCAGCCAAGGGGGACTAGCGTACCATGAG. This encodes CASQGGLAYHE. The full-length CDR3 reads as CASQGGLAYHEQFF.